The entry below describes one TCR beta chain. The antigen is not known. Then a second PCR, running roughly 7 to 11 cycles, was carried out with a sample-barcoded 5' primer and a J-beta primer mix. Each of the cDNA molecules was tagged by a template-switch adaptor with 12 random nucleotides. Each CDR3 protein gets one entry after TCRdb re-called the 5' RACE reads with MiXCR. Of about 1.8 million distinct CDR3 sequences in the sample, roughly 49% were seen once. These data come from a study of blood T cells in healthy people across ages. The study, taken as a whole, reports: Whereas aged donors had fewer naive CD4+ cells, long-lived donors had more of them and higher diversity.

The TCR sequence derives from a woman aged 40 to 55 in good health. Sequencing was performed on blood.

CDR3 residues: CATKGTGIRNEQFF. CDR3 DNA sequence: TGTGCCACCAAGGGGACAGGGATCAGGAATGAGCAGTTCTTC. The chain uses TRBV24-1 and TRBJ2-1; 9 bases match TRBD1. Germline V CDR1 and CDR2: KGHDR, SFDVKD. Trimming took 8 bases from V and 7 from J; bases not matched to a gene: 8. There are 14 residues in the CDR3.